This entry features one T cell receptor (beta chain) sequence. This entry belongs to a study of cytotoxic CD8 clonotypes in ibrutinib-treated CLL. The length of the CDR3 is 16 residues. Looked up from germline, CDR1 is SGDLS and CDR2 is YYNGEE. Germline trimming cut 2 bases from V and 6 bases from J; bases unmatched to any gene: 10. Assay: immunoSEQ multiplex PCR; the TCRdb copy retains only in-frame clones and omits some. This sample has 150,000 to 200,000 clones, with about 88% found just once. The sample in question was PBMCs, obtained at disease progression, from a patient treated with ibrutinib. The source is a human donor with chronic lymphocytic leukemia. The chain links TRBV9 to TRBJ2-3; 9 bases are shared with TRBD2. CDR3 bases: TGTGCCAGCAGCGTCAGCGGGACTAGCAGGGAGGATACGCAGTATTTT. It encodes CASSVSGTSREDTQYF.